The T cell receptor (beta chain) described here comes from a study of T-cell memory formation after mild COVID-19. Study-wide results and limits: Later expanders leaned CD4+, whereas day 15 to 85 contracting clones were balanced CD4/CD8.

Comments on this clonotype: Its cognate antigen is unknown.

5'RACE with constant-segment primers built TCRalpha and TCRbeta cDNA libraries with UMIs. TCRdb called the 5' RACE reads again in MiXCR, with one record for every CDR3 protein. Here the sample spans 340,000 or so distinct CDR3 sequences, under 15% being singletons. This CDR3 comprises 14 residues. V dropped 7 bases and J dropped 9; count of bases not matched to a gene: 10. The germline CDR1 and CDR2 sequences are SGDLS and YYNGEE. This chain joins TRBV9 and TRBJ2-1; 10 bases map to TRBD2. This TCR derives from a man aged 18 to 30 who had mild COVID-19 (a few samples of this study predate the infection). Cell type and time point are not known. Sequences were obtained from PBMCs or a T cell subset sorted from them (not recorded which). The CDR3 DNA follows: TGTGCCAGCGAGCGGGGGGGCCCGAGTAGTGAGCAGTTCTTC. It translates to CASERGGPSSEQFF.